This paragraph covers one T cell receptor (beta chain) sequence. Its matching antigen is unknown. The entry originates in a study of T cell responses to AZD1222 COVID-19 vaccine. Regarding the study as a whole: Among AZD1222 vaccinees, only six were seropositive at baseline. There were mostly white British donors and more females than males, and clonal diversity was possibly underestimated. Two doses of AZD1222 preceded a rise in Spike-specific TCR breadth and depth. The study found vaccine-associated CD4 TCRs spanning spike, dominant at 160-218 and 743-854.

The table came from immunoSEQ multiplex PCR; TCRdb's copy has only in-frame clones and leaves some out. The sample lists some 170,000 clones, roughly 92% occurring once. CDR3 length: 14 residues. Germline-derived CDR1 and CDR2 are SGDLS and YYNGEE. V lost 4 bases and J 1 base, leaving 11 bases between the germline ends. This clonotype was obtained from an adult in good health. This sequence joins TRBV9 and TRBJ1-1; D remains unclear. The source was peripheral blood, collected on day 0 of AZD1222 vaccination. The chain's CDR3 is CASSPYHSNTEAFF. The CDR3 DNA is TGTGCCAGCAGCCCTTACCATTCGAACACTGAAGCTTTCTTT.